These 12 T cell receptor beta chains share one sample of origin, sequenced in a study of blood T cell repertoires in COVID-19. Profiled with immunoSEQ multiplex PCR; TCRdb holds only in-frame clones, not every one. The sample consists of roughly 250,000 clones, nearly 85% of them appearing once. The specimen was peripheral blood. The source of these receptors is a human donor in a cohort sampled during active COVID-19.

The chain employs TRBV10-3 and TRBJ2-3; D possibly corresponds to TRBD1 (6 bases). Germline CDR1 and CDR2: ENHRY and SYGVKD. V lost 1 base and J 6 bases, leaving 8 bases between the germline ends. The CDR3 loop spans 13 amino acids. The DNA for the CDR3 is TGTGCCATCAGTGAGTTGGGGGCGGATACGCAGTATTTT. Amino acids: CAISELGADTQYF.

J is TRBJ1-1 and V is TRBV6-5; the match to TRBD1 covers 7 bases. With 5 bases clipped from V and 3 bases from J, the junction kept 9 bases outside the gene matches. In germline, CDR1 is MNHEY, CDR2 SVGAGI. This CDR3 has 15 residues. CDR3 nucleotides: TGTGCCAGCAGTCCCTGGGACAGAAGCGACACTGAAGCTTTCTTT. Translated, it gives CASSPWDRSDTEAFF.

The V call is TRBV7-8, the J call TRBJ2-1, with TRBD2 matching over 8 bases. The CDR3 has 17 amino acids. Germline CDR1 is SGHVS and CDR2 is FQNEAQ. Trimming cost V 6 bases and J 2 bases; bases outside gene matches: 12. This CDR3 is CASRRALRGDPYNEQFF. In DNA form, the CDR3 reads TGTGCCAGCAGGCGGGCATTGCGGGGGGACCCCTACAATGAGCAGTTCTTC.

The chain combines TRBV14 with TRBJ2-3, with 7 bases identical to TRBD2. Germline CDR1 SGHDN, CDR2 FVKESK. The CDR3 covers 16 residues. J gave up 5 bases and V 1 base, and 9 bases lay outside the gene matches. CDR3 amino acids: CASSQVSVGGRDTQYF. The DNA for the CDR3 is TGTGCCAGCAGCCAAGTGAGCGTGGGAGGGCGAGATACGCAGTATTTT.

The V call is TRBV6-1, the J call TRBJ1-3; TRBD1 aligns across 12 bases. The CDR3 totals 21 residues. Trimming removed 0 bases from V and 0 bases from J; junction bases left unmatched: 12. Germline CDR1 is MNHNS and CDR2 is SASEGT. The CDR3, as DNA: TGTGCCAGCAGTGAAGCGGGGGACAGGGGGCCGATCTGGGGCTCTGGAAACACCATATATTTT. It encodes CASSEAGDRGPIWGSGNTIYF.

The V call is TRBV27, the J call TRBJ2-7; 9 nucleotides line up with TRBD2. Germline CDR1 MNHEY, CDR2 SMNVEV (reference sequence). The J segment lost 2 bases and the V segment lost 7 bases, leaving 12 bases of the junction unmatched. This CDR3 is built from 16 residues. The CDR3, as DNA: TGTGCCAGCACCCCAACGTGGGCTAGCGGGACCTACGAGCAGTACTTC. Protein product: CASTPTWASGTYEQYF.

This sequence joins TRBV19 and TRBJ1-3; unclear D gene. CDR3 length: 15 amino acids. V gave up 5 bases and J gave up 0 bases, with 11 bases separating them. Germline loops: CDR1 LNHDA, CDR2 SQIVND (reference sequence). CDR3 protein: CASSRDGYSGNTIYF. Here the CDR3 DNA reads TGTGCCAGTAGTCGTGACGGGTACTCTGGAAACACCATATATTTT.

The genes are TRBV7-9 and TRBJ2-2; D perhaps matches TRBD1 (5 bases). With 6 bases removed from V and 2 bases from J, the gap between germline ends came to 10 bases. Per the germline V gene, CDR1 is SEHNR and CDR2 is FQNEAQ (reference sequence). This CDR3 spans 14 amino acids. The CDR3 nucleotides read TGTGCCAGCAGGGGGCAGGTTAACACCGGGGAGCTGTTTTTT. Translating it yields CASRGQVNTGELFF.

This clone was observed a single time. CDR3 in amino acids: CASSLETGPRGEQYF. In DNA form, the CDR3 reads TGTGCCAGCAGCTTAGAGACAGGGCCTAGGGGAGAGCAGTACTTC. This chain uses TRBV7-3 with TRBJ2-7, with TRBD1 identical over 7 bases. This CDR3 has 15 amino acids. V trimming: 2 bases; J trimming: 7 bases; junction bases outside the gene matches: 11. Germline V gives CDR1 SGHTA, CDR2 FQGTGA.

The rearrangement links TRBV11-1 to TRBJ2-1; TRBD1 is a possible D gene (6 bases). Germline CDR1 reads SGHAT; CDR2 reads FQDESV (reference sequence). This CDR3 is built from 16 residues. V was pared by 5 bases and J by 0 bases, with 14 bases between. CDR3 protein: CASSPQGSYSYNEQFF. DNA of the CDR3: TGTGCCAGCAGCCCCCAGGGGAGCTACTCCTACAATGAGCAGTTCTTC.

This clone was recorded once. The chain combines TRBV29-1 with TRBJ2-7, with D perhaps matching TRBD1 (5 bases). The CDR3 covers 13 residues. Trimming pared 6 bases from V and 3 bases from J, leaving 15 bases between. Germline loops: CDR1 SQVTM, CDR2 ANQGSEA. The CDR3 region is CSVVMGQIYEQYF. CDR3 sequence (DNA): TGCAGCGTCGTAATGGGGCAGATCTACGAGCAGTACTTC.

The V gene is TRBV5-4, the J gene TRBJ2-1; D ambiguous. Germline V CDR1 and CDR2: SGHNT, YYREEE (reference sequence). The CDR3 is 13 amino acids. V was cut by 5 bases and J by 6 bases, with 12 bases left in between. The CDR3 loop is CASRAPGINEQFF. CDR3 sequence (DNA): TGTGCCAGCAGGGCTCCAGGAATCAATGAGCAGTTCTTC.